These 32 T cell receptor beta chains originate from one sample sequenced in a study of blood T cell repertoires in COVID-19. Clones were read by immunoSEQ multiplex PCR, and TCRdb kept only the in-frame ones, dropping some. The data show 60,000 to 70,000 clones, about 85% seen once. The sequenced sample consisted of peripheral blood. Receptors originate from a man older than 75 with acute or convalescent COVID-19.

V and J are TRBV5-6 and TRBJ1-3; D gene uncertain. The germline V gene encodes CDR1 SGHDT and CDR2 YYEEEE. The CDR3 sequence is 15 residues long. Deletions cut 0 bases from V and 1 base from J, with 8 bases between. The CDR3 protein is CASSLVRTSGNTIYF. CDR3 bases: TGTGCCAGCAGCTTGGTTAGGACTTCTGGAAACACCATATATTTT.

This clone occurred once. The chain couples TRBV9 to TRBJ2-3; D perhaps matches TRBD2 (6 bases). The V gene lost 4 bases and the J gene lost 4 bases, with 16 bases spanning the gap. CDR1 SGDLS and CDR2 YYNGEE come from the germline V gene. There are 15 residues in the CDR3. CDR3 DNA sequence: TGTGCCAGCAGCCGAGAGGTGACGGGAGCAGATACGCAGTATTTT. It encodes CASSREVTGADTQYF.

CDR3 loop: CASSDPGRSEKLFF. CDR3 bases: TGTGCCAGTAGTGATCCCGGAAGGAGCGAAAAACTGTTTTTT. The genes are TRBV19 and TRBJ1-4; D unresolved. Germline V lookup: CDR1 LNHDA, CDR2 SQIVND (reference sequence). V was pared by 5 bases and J by 8 bases, with 15 bases between. The CDR3 extends over 14 amino acids.

The chain carries TRBV10-3 and TRBJ1-1, with a tentative D call TRBD1 (5 bases). With 2 bases removed from V and 3 bases from J, the gap between germline ends came to 13 bases. The V gene's germline CDR1 is ENHRY and CDR2 SYGVKD. The CDR3 loop spans 15 amino acids. CDR3 residues: CAISEGNGGDTEAFF. The CDR3 DNA sequence: TGTGCCATCAGTGAGGGGAACGGGGGTGACACTGAAGCTTTCTTT.

This clone was observed once. The chain couples TRBV7-6 to TRBJ2-2; D possibly corresponds to TRBD2 (5 bases). V lost 1 base, J lost 0 bases, and 6 bases lay in between. Per the germline V gene, CDR1 is SGHVS and CDR2 is FNYEAQ. The CDR3 runs to 15 residues. The CDR3 DNA sequence: TGTGCCAGCAGCTTAGGGCGGGCGAACACCGGGGAGCTGTTTTTT. Translation gives CASSLGRANTGELFF.

This rearrangement joins TRBV19 to TRBJ1-3; D possibly corresponds to TRBD1 (6 bases). The germline gives CDR1 LNHDA, CDR2 SQIVND (reference sequence). The CDR3 loop spans 16 amino acids. Trimming removed 9 bases from V and 1 base from J, with 19 bases in between. CDR3 DNA sequence: TGTGCCAGCCTACAGGGTAGCCGCGCGTCTGGAAACACCATATATTTT. Translating gives CASLQGSRASGNTIYF.

As for this clone: An end of the junction differs from the germline gene, which may be a read error. The rearrangement links TRBV6-1 to TRBJ1-1; D gene unclear. Germline V gene data show CDR1 as MNHNS and CDR2 as SASEGT. This CDR3 has 16 amino acids. CDR3: CASREGGALMNTEAFF. The CDR3 nucleotides are TGTGCCAGCAGGGAAGGAGGAGCATTAATGAACACTGAAGCTTTCTTT.

The chain has TRBV4-1 and TRBJ2-7; 11 bases are a match to TRBD2. The CDR3 is 18 amino acids. Germline V gene data show CDR1 as MGHRA and CDR2 as YSYEKL. J gave up 10 bases and V 1 base, and 18 bases lay outside the gene matches. Written as DNA, the CDR3 is TGCGCCAGCAGCCAAGGCTACTTTACGACTAGCGGGACACCTCCACAGTACTTC. Its translation: CASSQGYFTTSGTPPQYF.

This clone was picked up one time. The CDR3 DNA is TGTGCCACCAGTGACCATACTAGCCAAGAGACCCAGTACTTC. It yields the protein CATSDHTSQETQYF. The V gene is TRBV24-1, the J gene TRBJ2-5, with D perhaps TRBD2 (5 bases). Trimming stripped 4 bases from V and 1 base from J, with 9 bases between. This CDR3 is 14 amino acids long. From germline, CDR1 is KGHDR and CDR2 SFDVKD.

The chain has TRBV10-3 and TRBJ2-3; 7 bases fit TRBD2. CDR3 length equals 14 residues. Germline V CDR1 and CDR2: ENHRY, SYGVKD. Trimming at V came to 6 bases and at J to 3 bases, leaving 6 bases not matched to a gene. The DNA for the CDR3 is TGTGCCATCAGCGGCGGGCGGGAGACAGATACGCAGTATTTT. This sequence encodes CAISGGRETDTQYF.

The V gene is TRBV4-2, the J gene TRBJ2-3; TRBD2 agrees at 10 bases. V was clipped by 7 bases and J by 0 bases; unmatched bases: 13. Germline values: CDR1 LGHNA, CDR2 YNFKEQ. This CDR3 is built from 18 residues. CDR3: CASKKGLAGEWSTDTQYF. The CDR3 region has the DNA TGTGCCAGCAAAAAAGGGCTAGCGGGAGAATGGAGCACAGATACGCAGTATTTT.

J is TRBJ2-1 and V is TRBV6-2 or TRBV6-3; 7 bases align to TRBD1. The V and J ends lost 6 bases and 4 bases, in that order; junction bases with no gene match: 9. CDR1 MNHEY and CDR2 SVGEGT come from the germline V gene. The length of the CDR3 is 15 residues. The CDR3 coding sequence is TGTGCCAGCAGCTCCTACAGGGGTGAGTACAATGAGCAGTTCTTC. Its translation: CASSSYRGEYNEQFF.

V and J are TRBV19 and TRBJ1-5, with D possibly matching TRBD1 (6 bases). CDR3 length: 14 amino acids. The germline V and J ends were trimmed by 6 bases and 0 bases, with 9 bases remaining between them. Germline values: CDR1 LNHDA, CDR2 SQIVND (reference sequence). This chain's CDR3 is CASRQGFSNQPQHF. In nucleotides, the CDR3 is TGTGCCAGTAGACAGGGATTTAGCAATCAGCCCCAGCATTTT. Supplemented by reference TRBV19 and TRBJ1-5, the full variable domain reads DGGITQSPKYLFRKEGQNVTLSCEQNLNHDAMYWYRQDPGQGLRLIYYSQIVNDFQKGDIAEGYSVSREKKESFPLTVTSAQKNPTAFYLCASRQGFSNQPQHFGDGTRLSIL.

The J gene is TRBJ2-7, the V gene TRBV7-7; 13 nucleotides agree with TRBD2. After removal of 5 bases from V and 5 bases from J, the junction contained 6 bases not matched to a gene. The CDR3 is 15 residues long. Per germline, CDR1 SSHAT and CDR2 FNYEAQ (reference sequence). CDR3 region: CASSTTSGRVDEQYF. CDR3 DNA sequence: TGTGCCAGCAGCACCACTAGCGGGAGGGTCGACGAGCAGTACTTC.

The chain combines TRBV30 with TRBJ1-5, with 10 bases matching TRBD1. Per germline, CDR1 GTSNPN and CDR2 SVGIG (reference sequence). The CDR3 is 18 residues long. The V segment lost 5 bases and the J segment 2 bases; nucleotides outside the gene matches: 15. The CDR3 coding sequence is TGTGCCTGGGACTCGGGACAGGGGATTGGATACGGCAATCAGCCCCAGCATTTT. This encodes CAWDSGQGIGYGNQPQHF.

V is TRBV27 and J is TRBJ2-3; TRBD2 agrees at 15 bases. V shed 9 bases, J shed 1 base, and the junction held 5 bases outside the gene matches. The CDR3 has 16 amino acids. Germline CDR1 MNHEY, CDR2 SMNVEV (reference sequence). As DNA, the CDR3 is TGTGCCAGTGGACTAGCGGGAGGGAGAGGCACAGATACGCAGTATTTT. Protein sequence: CASGLAGGRGTDTQYF.

This clone is medium-sized by share. This chain joins TRBV10-1 and TRBJ1-1; 9 nucleotides match TRBD1. This CDR3 comprises 13 residues. The germline V gene encodes CDR1 WNHNN and CDR2 SYGVQD (reference sequence). V lost 9 bases and J lost 4; bases outside the gene matches: 6. Written as DNA, the CDR3 is TGCGCCAGTTCACGGGACAGGGTCACTGAAGCTTTCTTT. Translated, it gives CASSRDRVTEAFF.

The gene calls are TRBV29-1 and TRBJ2-1, with 7 bases aligning to TRBD2. There are 14 residues in the CDR3. V shed 6 bases and J 3 bases; nucleotides not matched to a gene: 8. Germline CDR1 is SQVTM and CDR2 is ANQGSEA. Here the CDR3 reads CSVGGIAVYNEQFF. Here the CDR3 DNA reads TGCAGCGTGGGGGGGATAGCGGTCTACAATGAGCAGTTCTTC.

The chain uses TRBV30 and TRBJ2-6, with 10 bases fitting TRBD2. Germline V CDR1 and CDR2: GTSNPN, SVGIG (reference sequence). V was pared by 4 bases and J by 2 bases, with 5 bases of the junction left unmatched. The CDR3 runs 16 residues. CDR3 sequence reads: CAWTSGRGAGANVLTF. The CDR3 bases are TGTGCCTGGACTAGCGGGAGAGGTGCTGGGGCCAACGTCCTGACTTTC.

The rearrangement links TRBV4-2 to TRBJ1-1; TRBD1 is a possible D gene (6 bases). The CDR3 is 15 residues long. V lost 0 bases and J lost 4, with 12 bases in between. Germline loops: CDR1 LGHNA, CDR2 YNFKEQ. CDR3 loop: CASSQDGQGTTEAFF. For the CDR3, the DNA is TGTGCCAGCAGCCAAGATGGGCAGGGGACCACTGAAGCTTTCTTT.

This sequence joins TRBV7-2 and TRBJ2-3, with 7 bases aligning to TRBD2. The CDR3 loop spans 12 amino acids. The germline V gene encodes CDR1 SGHTA and CDR2 FQGNSA. Trimming removed 5 bases from V and 6 bases from J; junction bases left unmatched: 2. CDR3 sequence (DNA): TGTGCCAGCAGCCGACTAGCCGATACGCAGTATTTT. Encoded protein: CASSRLADTQYF.

The DNA of the CDR3 is TGCGCCAGCAGCTTGGCCCCGGGACTAGCCTACAATGAGCAGTTCTTC. Protein sequence: CASSLAPGLAYNEQFF. The rearrangement links TRBV5-1 to TRBJ2-1, with TRBD2 identical over 8 bases. With 0 bases clipped from V and 2 bases from J, the junction kept 4 bases outside the gene matches. Germline CDR1 and CDR2: SGHRS and YFSETQ. CDR3 length: 16 residues.

This chain connects TRBV3-1 (or the pseudogene TRBV3-2) to TRBJ2-5, with a tentative D call TRBD2 (6 bases). This CDR3 contains 14 residues. The germline V gene has CDR1 LGHDT and CDR2 YNNKEL (reference sequence). V lost 4 bases to trimming and J lost 2 bases, with 11 bases between them. CDR3 sequence (DNA): TGTGCCAGCAGCCCTGCGGGACTTCAAGAGACCCAGTACTTC. Its protein is CASSPAGLQETQYF.

V and J are TRBV5-4 and TRBJ2-7; 9 positions agree with TRBD1. The CDR3 runs to 16 residues. The germline CDR1 and CDR2 sequences are SGHNT and YYREEE (reference sequence). Trimming at V came to 0 bases and at J to 0 bases, leaving 4 bases not matched to a gene. This CDR3 is CASSLGRDRDSYEQYF. CDR3 DNA: TGTGCCAGCAGCTTGGGGCGGGACAGGGACTCCTACGAGCAGTACTTC.

The rearrangement joins TRBV6-5 to TRBJ1-4, with 8 bases matching TRBD1. V shed 4 bases, J shed 8 bases, and the junction held 3 bases outside the gene matches. The length of the CDR3 is 13 residues. Germline values: CDR1 MNHEY, CDR2 SVGAGI. CDR3 DNA sequence: TGTGCCAGCAGTTCCAGGGGGCGGGAAAAACTGTTTTTT. Translating it yields CASSSRGREKLFF.

The J gene is TRBJ2-2, the V gene TRBV27, with D unclear. V was shortened by 10 bases and J by 4 bases, with 19 bases between the two germline ends. This CDR3 region has 15 residues. CDR1 and CDR2 from the germline V gene are MNHEY and SMNVEV (reference sequence). The CDR3 sequence: CATQPSATGTGELFF. Written as DNA, the CDR3 is TGTGCCACCCAACCCTCAGCAACGGGCACCGGGGAGCTGTTTTTT.

The rearrangement joins TRBV15 to TRBJ2-2, with D possibly matching TRBD2 (5 bases). Germline CDR1 reads LNHNV; CDR2 reads YYDKDF (reference sequence). The CDR3 spans 16 residues. V dropped 0 bases and J dropped 0 bases, with 8 bases sitting between them. The CDR3 loop is CATSRDRRPNTGELFF. The CDR3 nucleotides read TGTGCCACCAGCAGAGATCGGAGGCCGAACACCGGGGAGCTGTTTTTT.

The rearrangement links TRBV6-5 to TRBJ1-2; D gene uncertain. With 4 bases removed from V and 1 base from J, the gap between germline ends came to 7 bases. The CDR3 extends over 13 amino acids. Germline CDR1 and CDR2: MNHEY and SVGAGI. The CDR3 coding sequence is TGTGCCAGCAGTTGGGCGTATAACTATGGCTACACCTTC. It encodes CASSWAYNYGYTF.

The chain combines TRBV12-3 or TRBV12-4 with TRBJ1-1, with D possibly matching TRBD1 (5 bases). Trimming removed 5 bases at V and 7 bases at J, with 8 bases between. The CDR3 has 11 amino acids. The CDR3 DNA follows: TGTGCCAGCAGTACCGGGGGTGAAGCTTTCTTT. It codes for CASSTGGEAFF.

This rearrangement joins TRBV18 to TRBJ2-2; D might be TRBD1 (5 bases). There are 13 residues in the CDR3. Trimming took off 5 bases at V and 3 bases at J, with 7 bases between the two ends. Germline V lookup: CDR1 KGHSH, CDR2 LQKENI. The CDR3 loop reads CASSEGDTGELFF. In nucleotides, the CDR3 is TGTGCCAGCTCAGAAGGGGACACCGGGGAGCTGTTTTTT.

V gene TRBV4-3 combines with J gene TRBJ2-2; no definite D call. Deletions cut 4 bases from V and 1 base from J, with 10 bases between. CDR1 is LGHNA and CDR2 is YSLEER in the germline V gene. The CDR3 is 15 residues long. CDR3 protein: CASSRGSLNTGELFF. CDR3 DNA: TGCGCCAGCAGCCGAGGATCCCTGAACACCGGGGAGCTGTTTTTT.

J is TRBJ2-3 and V is TRBV11-3; D might be TRBD2 (6 bases). Trimming cost V 1 base and J 6 bases, with 11 bases left between them. The V gene's germline CDR1 is SGHNT and CDR2 YENEEA. CDR3 length: 14 amino acids. CDR3: CASSLAVSGDTQYF. The CDR3 DNA follows: TGTGCCAGCAGCTTAGCGGTGAGCGGGGATACGCAGTATTTT. The variable domain in full, completed from reference TRBV11-3 and TRBJ2-3, reads EAGVVQSPRYKIIEKKQPVAFWCNPISGHNTLYWYLQNLGQGPELLIRYENEEAVDDSQLPKDRFSAERLKGVDSTLKIQPAELGDSAVYLCASSLAVSGDTQYFGPGTRLTVL.